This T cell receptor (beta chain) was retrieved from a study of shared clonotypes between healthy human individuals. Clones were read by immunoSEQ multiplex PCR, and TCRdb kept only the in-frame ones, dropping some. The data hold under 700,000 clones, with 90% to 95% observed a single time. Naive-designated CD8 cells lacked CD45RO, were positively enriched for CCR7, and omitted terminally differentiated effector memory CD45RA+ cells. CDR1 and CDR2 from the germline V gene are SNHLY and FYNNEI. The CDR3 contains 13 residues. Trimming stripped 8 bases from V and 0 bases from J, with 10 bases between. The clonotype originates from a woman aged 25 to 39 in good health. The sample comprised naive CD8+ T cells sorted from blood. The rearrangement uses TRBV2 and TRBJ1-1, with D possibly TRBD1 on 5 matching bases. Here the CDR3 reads CASEQDMNTEAFF. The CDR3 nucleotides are TGTGCCAGCGAGCAGGACATGAACACTGAAGCTTTCTTT.